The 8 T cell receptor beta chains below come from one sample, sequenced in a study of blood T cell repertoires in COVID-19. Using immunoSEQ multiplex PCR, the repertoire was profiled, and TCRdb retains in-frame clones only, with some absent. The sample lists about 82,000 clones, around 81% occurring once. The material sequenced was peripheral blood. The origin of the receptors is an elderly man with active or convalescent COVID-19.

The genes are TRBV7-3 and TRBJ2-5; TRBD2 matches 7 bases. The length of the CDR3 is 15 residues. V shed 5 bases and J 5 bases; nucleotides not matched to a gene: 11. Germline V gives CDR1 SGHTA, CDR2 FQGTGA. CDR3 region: CASSPGDYEGETQYF. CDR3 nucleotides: TGTGCCAGCAGCCCCGGGGACTACGAGGGCGAGACCCAGTACTTC.

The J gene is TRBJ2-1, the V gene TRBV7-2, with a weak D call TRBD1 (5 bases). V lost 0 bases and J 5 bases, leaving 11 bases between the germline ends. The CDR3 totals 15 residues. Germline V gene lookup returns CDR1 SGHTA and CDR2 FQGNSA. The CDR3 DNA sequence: TGTGCCAGCAGCTTAGCGGGGCAGAGAAACAATGAGCAGTTCTTC. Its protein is CASSLAGQRNNEQFF.

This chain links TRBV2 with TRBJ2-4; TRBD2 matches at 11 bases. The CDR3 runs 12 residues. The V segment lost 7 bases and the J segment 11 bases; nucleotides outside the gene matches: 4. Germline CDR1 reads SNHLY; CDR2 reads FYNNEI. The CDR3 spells CASNSGGAFQYF. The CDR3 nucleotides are TGTGCCAGCAATAGCGGGGGGGCCTTTCAGTACTTC.

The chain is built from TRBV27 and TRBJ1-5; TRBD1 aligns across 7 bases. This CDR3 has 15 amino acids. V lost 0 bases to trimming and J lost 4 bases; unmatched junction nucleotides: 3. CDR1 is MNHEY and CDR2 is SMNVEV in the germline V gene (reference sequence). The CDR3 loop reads CASSLSGTVNQPQHF. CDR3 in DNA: TGTGCCAGCAGTTTATCCGGGACAGTGAATCAGCCCCAGCATTTT.

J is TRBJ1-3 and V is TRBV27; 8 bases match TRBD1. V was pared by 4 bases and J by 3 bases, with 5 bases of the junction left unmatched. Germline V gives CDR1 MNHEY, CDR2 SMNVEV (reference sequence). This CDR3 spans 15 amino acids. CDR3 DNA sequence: TGTGCCAGCAGTTCAGGGGGCGCGGATGGAAACACCATATATTTT. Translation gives CASSSGGADGNTIYF.

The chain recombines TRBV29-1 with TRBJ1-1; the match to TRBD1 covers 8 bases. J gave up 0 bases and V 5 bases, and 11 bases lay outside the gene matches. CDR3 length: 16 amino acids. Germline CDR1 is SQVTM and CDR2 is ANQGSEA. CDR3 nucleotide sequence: TGCAGCGTTTCCGGGACAGGTATATCCTTGAACACTGAAGCTTTCTTT. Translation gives CSVSGTGISLNTEAFF.

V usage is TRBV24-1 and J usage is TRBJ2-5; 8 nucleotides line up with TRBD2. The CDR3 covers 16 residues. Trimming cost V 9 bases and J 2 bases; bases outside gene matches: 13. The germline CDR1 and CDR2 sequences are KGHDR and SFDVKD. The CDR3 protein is CATRWRGDGLQETQYF. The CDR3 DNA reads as TGTGCCACCCGCTGGCGGGGGGATGGACTACAAGAGACCCAGTACTTC.

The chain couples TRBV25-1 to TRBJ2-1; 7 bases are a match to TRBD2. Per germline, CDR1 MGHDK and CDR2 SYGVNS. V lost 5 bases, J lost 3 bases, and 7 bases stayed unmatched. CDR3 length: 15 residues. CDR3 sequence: CASSKVAGIYNEQFF. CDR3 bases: TGTGCCAGCAGTAAGGTAGCGGGCATCTACAATGAGCAGTTCTTC.